This T cell receptor beta chain derives from a study of vaccination and CD4 T cells after COVID-19. This clonotype was recorded a few times. Its antigen is as yet unknown. Trimming removed 4 bases from V and 11 bases from J, with 14 bases in between. The V gene's germline CDR1 is SGHTA and CDR2 FQGNSA. The CDR3 extends over 12 amino acids. The treatment is: approximately nine-day PBMC culture with coronavirus spike peptide pools or control peptides (ViraFEST assay). An Oncomine TCR Beta short-read assay was used to sequence the DNA from cultured CD4+ T cells. TCRdb re-called the PCR reads with MiXCR, one entry per CDR3 protein. The profile covers around 13,000 distinct CDR3 sequences, with roughly 20% appearing a single time and 15% taken by the ten largest.

Source material: cultured CD4+ T cells from blood. This chain joins TRBV7-2 and TRBJ1-1; weak D call: TRBD1 (5 bases). The clonotype was recovered from a human donor with COVID-19. CDR3 nucleotide sequence: TGTGCCAGCAGCTGGGGGAGGACCTCGGCTTTCTTT. Its protein product is CASSWGRTSAFF.